This TCR beta chain emerged from a study of blood T cell repertoires in COVID-19. Germline V CDR1 and CDR2: SGHNT, YYREEE (reference sequence). This CDR3 is 14 amino acids long. Trimming took 7 bases from V and 6 from J, leaving 20 bases between them. How the authors handled the data: Reference gene primer amplification in the assay estimated nucleated cell counts. Using immunoSEQ multiplex PCR, the repertoire was profiled, and TCRdb retains in-frame clones only, with some absent. V and J calls and clone size are copied from that table; D and trimming were computed from the DNA. The sample comprises some 200,000 clones, roughly 85% of which are singletons, and 4.8% rests with the top ten. Participants were aged roughly 18 to 90 years, lived in under 30 US areas, and enrolled virtually. Clinical history reported by participants formed the basis on which cohorts were assigned. Participants in the exposed group had met a COVID-19 case in the 2 weeks before joining the study.

Sequencing was performed on PBMCs or T cells enriched from blood (not recorded which). V and J are TRBV5-4 and TRBJ2-7, with D tentatively TRBD1 (6 bases). This receptor was taken from a woman in her fifties or sixties who had been exposed to COVID-19. For the CDR3, the DNA is TGTGCCAGCTACAGTCAGGGGAGCGTGGGCGAGCAGTACTTC. Protein sequence: CASYSQGSVGEQYF.